These 15 T cell receptor beta chains came from one sample sequenced in a study of shared clonotypes between healthy human individuals. Here immunoSEQ multiplex PCR was the method, and the copy in TCRdb shows in-frame clones only, minus some. Here the sample spans approximately 110,000 clones, about 67% being singletons. Sequencing input: memory CD8+ T cells sorted from blood. The sample's subset: CD45RO+ cells pooled with CCR7-negative TemRA cells. All receptors come from a woman in her 30s in good health.

The V and J genes are TRBV6-6 and TRBJ2-6, with a possible D match to TRBD1 (5 bases). The CDR3 runs to 15 residues. Per the germline V gene, CDR1 is MNHNY and CDR2 is SVGAGI (reference sequence). V was clipped by 4 bases and J by 0 bases, with 7 bases between them. The CDR3 here is CASSSGSSGANVLTF. For the CDR3, the DNA is TGTGCCAGCAGTTCAGGGTCCTCTGGGGCCAACGTCCTGACTTTC.

The chain employs TRBV19 and TRBJ1-1, with TRBD1 identical over 7 bases. The germline V gene encodes CDR1 LNHDA and CDR2 SQIVND (reference sequence). The CDR3 runs to 12 residues. Trimming removed 5 bases from V and 6 bases from J; junction bases left unmatched: 3. The CDR3 loop is CASSDRVSEAFF. CDR3 bases: TGTGCCAGTAGTGACAGGGTATCTGAAGCTTTCTTT. Full variable domain (rest looked up from reference TRBV19 and TRBJ1-1): DGGITQSPKYLFRKEGQNVTLSCEQNLNHDAMYWYRQDPGQGLRLIYYSQIVNDFQKGDIAEGYSVSREKKESFPLTVTSAQKNPTAFYLCASSDRVSEAFFGQGTRLTVV.

The chain employs TRBV6-4 and TRBJ2-1; 14 nucleotides agree with TRBD2. The V gene's germline CDR1 is MRHNA and CDR2 SNTAGT. V was pared by 3 bases and J by 9 bases, with 1 base of the junction left unmatched. This CDR3 comprises 14 residues. The CDR3 sequence: CASSEGTSGSEQFF. CDR3 sequence (DNA): TGTGCCAGCAGTGAAGGGACTAGCGGGAGTGAGCAGTTCTTC.

This clone has only a few counts. The chain uses TRBV19 and TRBJ2-1; D is unresolved. This CDR3 is built from 16 residues. CDR1 and CDR2 (germline): LNHDA, SQIVND (reference sequence). Trimming removed 5 bases from V and 8 bases from J, with 22 bases in between. CDR3 amino acids: CASSHKTGPGGDEQFF. CDR3 sequence (DNA): TGTGCCAGTAGTCACAAAACCGGCCCCGGCGGAGATGAGCAGTTCTTC.

V and J are TRBV6-1 and TRBJ2-3; D tentatively fits TRBD1 or TRBD2 (5 bases each). CDR3 length: 14 amino acids. CDR1 MNHNS and CDR2 SASEGT come from the germline V gene. V lost 10 bases to trimming and J lost 0 bases, with 14 bases between them. The CDR3 bases are TGTGCCACCTCCCGGGGACCTAGCACAGATACGCAGTATTTT. Protein sequence: CATSRGPSTDTQYF.

The chain couples TRBV10-3 to TRBJ2-2; D possibly matches TRBD1 or TRBD2 (5 bases each). Germline loops: CDR1 ENHRY, CDR2 SYGVKD. The CDR3 is 15 amino acids. The V end was cut by 10 bases, the J end by 2 bases, with 17 bases between. The CDR3 DNA is TGTGCCACCGCCGGGACGCCGGTTAACACCGGGGAGCTGTTTTTT. Translating gives CATAGTPVNTGELFF.

Only a few counts were recorded for this clone. The rearrangement joins TRBV27 to TRBJ2-7, with D perhaps matching TRBD2 (5 bases). Between the trimmed V and J ends, which lost 6 bases and 6 bases, there was a span of 18 bases. The V gene's germline CDR1 is MNHEY and CDR2 SMNVEV (reference sequence). This CDR3 has 14 amino acids. CDR3 region: CASSRSTIPLEQYF. The DNA for the CDR3 is TGTGCCAGCAGCCGATCGACTATTCCCCTCGAGCAGTACTTC.

V and J are TRBV27 and TRBJ1-3; D not resolved. The CDR3 is 13 amino acids. V shed 2 bases and J shed 4 bases, with 6 bases lying between them. Germline values: CDR1 MNHEY, CDR2 SMNVEV (reference sequence). CDR3: CASSLPSGNTIYF. CDR3 coding DNA: TGTGCCAGCAGTTTACCATCCGGAAACACCATATATTTT.

The V and J genes are TRBV25-1 and TRBJ2-7, with D maybe TRBD1 (5 bases). This CDR3 has 14 amino acids. Germline assignment: CDR1 MGHDK and CDR2 SYGVNS. V shed 4 bases and J shed 3 bases, with 13 bases lying between them. CDR3 loop: CASSGQRTIYEQYF. CDR3 nucleotides: TGTGCCAGCAGTGGTCAGAGGACAATCTACGAGCAGTACTTC.

The V and J genes are TRBV7-9 and TRBJ2-7; D tentatively reads TRBD1 or TRBD2 (6 bases each). V was cut by 5 bases and J by 2 bases, with 19 bases left in between. Germline lookup yields CDR1 SEHNR and CDR2 FQNEAQ (reference sequence). There are 16 residues in the CDR3. The CDR3 loop reads CASSGEGGTTPYEQYF. The DNA of the CDR3 is TGTGCCAGCAGCGGAGAAGGAGGGACAACCCCCTACGAGCAGTACTTC.

Concerning this clone: This same CDR3 is encoded by further DNA sequences in the sample. J is TRBJ2-3 and V is TRBV9, with D perhaps assigned TRBD1 or TRBD2 (6 bases each). This CDR3 has 14 amino acids. Looked up from germline, CDR1 is SGDLS and CDR2 is YYNGEE. The germline V and J ends were trimmed by 0 bases and 4 bases, with 9 bases remaining between them. The CDR3 DNA follows: TGTGCCAGCAGCGTAGGGGGGGCGTCAGATACGCAGTATTTT. Its protein product is CASSVGGASDTQYF. Full variable domain (remainder filled in from reference TRBV9 and TRBJ2-3): DSGVTQTPKHLITATGQRVTLRCSPRSGDLSVYWYQQSLDQGLQFLIQYYNGEERAKGNILERFSAQQFPDLHSELNLSSLELGDSALYFCASSVGGASDTQYFGPGTRLTVL.

There are a few counts of this clone. The rearrangement uses TRBV4-1 and TRBJ2-1, with D possibly being TRBD1 (7 bases). This CDR3 region has 16 residues. The V end was cut by 0 bases, the J end by 2 bases, with 11 bases between. CDR1 and CDR2 (germline): MGHRA, YSYEKL. CDR3 DNA: TGCGCCAGCAGCCAAGAGGAGGGGGCCACCTACAATGAGCAGTTCTTC. Protein: CASSQEEGATYNEQFF.

The table lists this clone with a few counts. The CDR3 sequence is CASSGGTGAGELFF. As DNA, the CDR3 is TGCGCCAGCAGTGGTGGGACGGGTGCCGGGGAGCTGTTTTTT. V is TRBV10-1 and J is TRBJ2-2; D may be TRBD1 or TRBD2 (5 bases each). Looked up from germline, CDR1 is WNHNN and CDR2 is SYGVQD (reference sequence). The CDR3 runs to 14 residues. Trimming stripped 4 bases from V and 6 bases from J, with 12 bases between.

This clone was seen only a few times. The V call is TRBV5-6, the J call TRBJ2-2, with D unclear. CDR3 size: 18 residues. Germline V gives CDR1 SGHDT, CDR2 YYEEEE. With 0 bases removed from V and 2 bases from J, the gap between germline ends came to 17 bases. The DNA of the CDR3 is TGTGCCAGCAGCTTGGCGTTTGGAACTGGGAAAAACACCGGGGAGCTGTTTTTT. Translation gives CASSLAFGTGKNTGELFF.

This sequence joins TRBV5-1 and TRBJ2-7; 10 positions match TRBD1. CDR1 and CDR2 from the germline V gene are SGHRS and YFSETQ. The CDR3 spans 15 residues. The V segment lost 5 bases and the J segment 3 bases; nucleotides outside the gene matches: 8. The DNA for the CDR3 is TGCGCCAGCAGGATAGACAGGGGGCCAAACTACGAGCAGTACTTC. It specifies CASRIDRGPNYEQYF.